One T cell receptor beta chain is described in this entry. Germline-derived CDR1 and CDR2 are MDHEN and SYDVKM. After removal of 9 bases from V and 7 bases from J, the junction contained 11 bases not matched to a gene. This CDR3 is 16 amino acids long. This record belongs to a study of blood T cell repertoires in COVID-19. Assay: immunoSEQ multiplex PCR; the TCRdb copy retains only in-frame clones and omits some. The sample contains a few hundred thousand clones, about 80% of which appear only once. This TCR derives from a man aged 50 to 60 who had recovered from COVID-19. The rearrangement joins TRBV28 to TRBJ2-2, with TRBD2 matching over 13 bases. Input material: PBMCs or T cells enriched from blood (not recorded which). The CDR3 DNA follows: TGTGCCAGTTCCACCCGGGGACTAGCGGGAAACGGGGAGCTGTTTTTT. Translated, it gives CASSTRGLAGNGELFF.